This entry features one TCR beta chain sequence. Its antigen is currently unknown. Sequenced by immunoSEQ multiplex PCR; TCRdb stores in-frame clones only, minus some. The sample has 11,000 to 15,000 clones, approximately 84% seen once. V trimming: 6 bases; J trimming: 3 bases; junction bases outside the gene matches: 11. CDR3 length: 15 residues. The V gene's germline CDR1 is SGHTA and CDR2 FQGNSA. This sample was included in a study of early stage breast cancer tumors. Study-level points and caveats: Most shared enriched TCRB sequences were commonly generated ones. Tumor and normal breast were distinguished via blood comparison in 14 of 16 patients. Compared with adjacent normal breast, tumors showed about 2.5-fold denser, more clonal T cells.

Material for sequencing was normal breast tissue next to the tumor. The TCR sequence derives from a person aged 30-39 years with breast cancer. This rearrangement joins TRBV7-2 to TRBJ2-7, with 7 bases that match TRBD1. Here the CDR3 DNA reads TGTGCCAGCAGTCTGGGACAGTCTAACTTCTACGAGCAGTACTTC. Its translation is CASSLGQSNFYEQYF.